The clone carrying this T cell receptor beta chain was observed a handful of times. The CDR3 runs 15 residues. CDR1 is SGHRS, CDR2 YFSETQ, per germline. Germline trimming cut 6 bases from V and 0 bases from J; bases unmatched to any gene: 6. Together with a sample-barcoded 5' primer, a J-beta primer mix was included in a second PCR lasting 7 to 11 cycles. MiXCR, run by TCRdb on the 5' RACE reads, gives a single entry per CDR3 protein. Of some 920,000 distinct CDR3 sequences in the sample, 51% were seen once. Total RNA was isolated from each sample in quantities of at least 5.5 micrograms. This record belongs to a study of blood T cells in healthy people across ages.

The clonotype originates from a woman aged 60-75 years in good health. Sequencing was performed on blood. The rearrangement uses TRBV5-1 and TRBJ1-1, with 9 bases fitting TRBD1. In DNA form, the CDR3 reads TGCGCCAGCACTAGACAGGGGGAAATGAACACTGAAGCTTTCTTT. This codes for CASTRQGEMNTEAFF.